This TCR beta chain was documented in a study of blood T cell repertoires in COVID-19. Overall study context: The samples span acute and convalescent COVID-19 from the United States, Italy and Spain. Sample material is recorded as cDNA or gDNA derived from T cells, B-cell-depleted T cells, or PBMCs.

V lost 4 bases to trimming and J lost 14 bases, with 9 bases between them. The CDR3 length is 9 residues. CDR1 and CDR2 (germline): GTSNPN, SVGIG (reference sequence). Authors' analysis steps: Amplification of reference gene primers provided the estimated nucleated cell counts. Profiling relied on immunoSEQ multiplex PCR, and the TCRdb table lists in-frame clones only, not all of them. V and J calls and clone size are copied from that table; D and trimming were computed from the DNA. The sample gives some 240,000 clones, 89% of which show up once; about 6.5% is in the top ten. The TCR comes from a man aged 60-69 years who had recovered from COVID-19. This chain connects TRBV30 to TRBJ2-1; D perhaps matches TRBD2 (6 bases). Input material: peripheral blood. The CDR3 bases are TGTGCCTGGAAACCGGGGGAGTTCTTC. Translating it yields CAWKPGEFF.